This T cell receptor beta chain appears in the sequencing data of a study of glioma-infiltrating T cells after dendritic cell vaccination. Study context: Glioblastoma patients came from Phase I and II dendritic cell vaccination trials.

Germline V gives CDR1 MNHEY, CDR2 SVGAGI. CDR3 size: 14 residues. Trimming removed 10 bases at V and 4 bases at J, with 18 bases between. Input was roughly 2.2 ug genomic DNA, or all available if less. Primers: 60 V beta forward and 13 J beta reverse. The data were produced by immunoSEQ multiplex PCR, yet TCRdb's version contains in-frame clones alone and is incomplete. The data hold 25,000 to 35,000 clones, with 90% observed a single time. Remarks on this clone: Its target is not known.

The study, taken as a whole, reports: The cohort had few patients with full blood and tumor sets.

This chain connects TRBV6-5 to TRBJ2-3, with D unresolved. Sample: blood, taken before dendritic cell vaccination. This TCR derives from a human donor with glioblastoma. The CDR3 DNA follows: TGTGCCACCCGGCTTCGGCGGAAGGCAGATACGCAGTATTTT. Amino acids: CATRLRRKADTQYF.